The 7 T cell receptor beta chains given below trace back to one sample, sequenced in a study of radiotherapy plus CTLA-4 blockade in lung cancer. Data came from immunoSEQ multiplex PCR; TCRdb stores just in-frame clones and leaves some out. The sample lists 30,000 or so clones, 60% to 80% occurring once. This sample comprised peripheral blood, obtained from a patient treated with radiotherapy plus ipilimumab. Receptors originate from a human donor with non-small cell lung cancer who had stable disease on radiotherapy plus ipilimumab.

This chain uses TRBV27 with TRBJ2-4; D might be TRBD2 (6 bases). The CDR3 totals 14 residues. Germline V gene lookup returns CDR1 MNHEY and CDR2 SMNVEV (reference sequence). V was pared by 2 bases and J by 3 bases, with 8 bases between. The chain's CDR3 is CASSLGGGKNIQYF. In DNA, the CDR3 is TGTGCCAGCAGTTTAGGGGGAGGCAAAAACATTCAGTACTTC.

The chain links TRBV23-1 to TRBJ1-4; D remains ambiguous. TRBV23-1 is placed among ORFs of uncertain function. This CDR3 comprises 16 residues. V was shortened by 7 bases and J by 3 bases, with 18 bases between the two germline ends. The CDR3 loop reads CASTLDKDGSNEKLFF. The CDR3 DNA reads TGCGCCAGCACCCTAGATAAGGACGGATCTAATGAAAAACTGTTTTTT.

This clone was counted only a few times. The chain couples TRBV29-1 to TRBJ2-1; D is unclear. Germline V lookup: CDR1 SQVTM, CDR2 ANQGSEA. The CDR3 has 10 residues. The V end lost 6 bases, the J end lost 8 bases, and 8 bases lay between the germline ends. Written as DNA, the CDR3 is TGCAGCGTAGAGTTCGATGAGCAGTTCTTC. Its translation: CSVEFDEQFF.

This sequence joins TRBV10-1 and TRBJ2-2; D is unresolved. V lost 6 bases to trimming and J lost 7 bases, with 6 bases between them. CDR3 length: 11 amino acids. In germline, CDR1 is WNHNN, CDR2 SYGVQD (reference sequence). The CDR3 protein is CASRDHGELFF. CDR3 nucleotides: TGCGCCAGCAGGGATCACGGGGAGCTGTTTTTT.

V gene TRBV6-5 combines with J gene TRBJ1-1; a possible D gene is TRBD1 (6 bases). The CDR3 spans 15 residues. Germline CDR1 reads MNHEY; CDR2 reads SVGAGI. V was pared by 5 bases and J by 4 bases, with 17 bases between. The CDR3 protein is CASSRETGWGTEAFF. The CDR3 DNA reads TGTGCCAGCAGTCGAGAGACAGGTTGGGGCACTGAAGCTTTCTTT.

The chain is built from TRBV29-1 and TRBJ1-4; TRBD1 aligns across 7 bases. CDR3 size: 15 residues. Per the germline V gene, CDR1 is SQVTM and CDR2 is ANQGSEA. V was pared by 0 bases and J by 7 bases, with 8 bases of the junction left unmatched. CDR3 sequence: CSVEDLDRVGEKLFF. DNA for the CDR3: TGCAGCGTTGAAGATCTTGACAGGGTGGGTGAAAAACTGTTTTTT.

The gene calls are TRBV18 and TRBJ1-1, with a weak D call TRBD1 (6 bases). The V gene's germline CDR1 is KGHSH and CDR2 LQKENI. V shed 3 bases and J shed 4 bases, with 12 bases lying between them. This CDR3 has 14 amino acids. The CDR3 protein is CASSPQQGSTEAFF. The CDR3 DNA sequence: TGTGCCAGCTCACCTCAACAGGGATCCACTGAAGCTTTCTTT.